The text below deals with one TCR beta chain. Its specificity is unknown. CDR1 is LGHNA and CDR2 is YNFKEQ in the germline V gene. This CDR3 region has 17 residues. V was trimmed by 0 bases and J by 3 bases, leaving 18 bases between them. The data originate from a study of long-term antiretroviral therapy in people with HIV. With survey level as its setting, the immunoSEQ assay was v3.0. Using immunoSEQ multiplex PCR, the repertoire was profiled, and TCRdb retains in-frame clones only, with some absent. This sample carries about 20,000 clones, approximately 81% of them seen once, and the ten largest clones take roughly a tenth. Study-level results: Even long-term ART left TRB diversity below transplant donor controls, despite gains.

Everyone in the study who had HIV was treated in the United States. The sample here was unsorted PBMCs, taken 2.3 to 2.5 years after starting antiretroviral therapy. The receptor was derived from a man aged 35 to 55 with HIV. The genes are TRBV4-2 and TRBJ2-7; D gene uncertain. CDR3 sequence: CASSQDRAGSSYYEQYF. DNA of the CDR3: TGTGCCAGCAGCCAAGATAGGGCCGGCTCCTCCTACTACGAGCAGTACTTC.